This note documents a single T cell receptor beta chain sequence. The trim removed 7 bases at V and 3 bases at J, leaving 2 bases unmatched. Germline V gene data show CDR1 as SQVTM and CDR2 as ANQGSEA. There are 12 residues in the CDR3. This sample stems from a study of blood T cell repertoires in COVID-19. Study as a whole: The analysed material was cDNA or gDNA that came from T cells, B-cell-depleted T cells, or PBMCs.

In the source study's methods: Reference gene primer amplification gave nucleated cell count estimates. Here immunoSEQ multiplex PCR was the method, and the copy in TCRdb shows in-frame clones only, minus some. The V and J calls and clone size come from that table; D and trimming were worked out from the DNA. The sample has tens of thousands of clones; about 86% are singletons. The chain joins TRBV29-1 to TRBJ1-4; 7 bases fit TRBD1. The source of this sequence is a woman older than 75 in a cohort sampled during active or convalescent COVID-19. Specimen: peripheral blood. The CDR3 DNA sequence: TGCAGCGCGGGACAGTCTAATGAAAAACTGTTTTTT. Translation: CSAGQSNEKLFF.